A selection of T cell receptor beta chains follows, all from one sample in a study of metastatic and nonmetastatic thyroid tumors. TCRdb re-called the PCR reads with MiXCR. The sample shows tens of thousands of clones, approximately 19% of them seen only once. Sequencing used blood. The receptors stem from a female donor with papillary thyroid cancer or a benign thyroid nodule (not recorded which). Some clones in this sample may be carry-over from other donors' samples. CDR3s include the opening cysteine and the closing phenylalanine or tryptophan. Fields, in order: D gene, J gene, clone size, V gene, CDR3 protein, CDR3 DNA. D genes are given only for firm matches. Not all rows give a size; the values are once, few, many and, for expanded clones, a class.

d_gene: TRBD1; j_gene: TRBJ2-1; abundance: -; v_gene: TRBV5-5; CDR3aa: CASRAGTGVVEQFF; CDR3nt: TGTGCCAGCAGAGCCGGGACAGGGGTGGTCGAGCAGTTCTTC
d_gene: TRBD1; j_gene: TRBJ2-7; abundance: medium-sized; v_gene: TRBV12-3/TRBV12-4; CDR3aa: CASSSRQGGYEQYF; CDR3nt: TGTGCCAGCAGTTCACGACAGGGGGGATACGAGCAGTACTTC
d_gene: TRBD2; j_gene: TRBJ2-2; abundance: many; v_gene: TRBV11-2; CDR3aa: CASRLRLAGTGELFF; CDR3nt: TGTGCCAGCAGATTACGACTAGCGGGAACCGGGGAGCTGTTTTTT
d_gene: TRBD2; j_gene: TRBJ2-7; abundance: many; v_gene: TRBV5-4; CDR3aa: CASSSSGRGDEQYF; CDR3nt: TGTGCCAGCAGTTCTAGCGGGAGAGGGGACGAGCAGTACTTC
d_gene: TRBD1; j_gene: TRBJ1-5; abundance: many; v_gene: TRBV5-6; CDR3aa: CASSLTGGIQPQHF; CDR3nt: TGTGCCAGCAGCCTGACAGGGGGCATTCAGCCCCAGCATTTT
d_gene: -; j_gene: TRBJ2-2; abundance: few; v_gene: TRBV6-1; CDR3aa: CASSTTLANTLELFF; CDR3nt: TGTGCCAGCAGTACAACACTTGCGAACACCTTGGAGCTGTTTTTT
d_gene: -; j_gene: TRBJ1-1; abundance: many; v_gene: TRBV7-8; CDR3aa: CASSSDSVEAFF; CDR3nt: TGTGCCAGCAGCTCGGACAGCGTGGAAGCTTTCTTT
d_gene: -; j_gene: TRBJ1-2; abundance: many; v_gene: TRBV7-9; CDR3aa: CASSLGASYGYTF; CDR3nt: TGCGCCAGCAGCTTAGGGGCTAGCTATGGCTACACCTTC
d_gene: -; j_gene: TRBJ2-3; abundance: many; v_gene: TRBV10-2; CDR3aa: CASSERGARDTQYF; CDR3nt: TGCGCCAGCAGTGAGAGGGGCGCCCGAGATACGCAGTATTTT
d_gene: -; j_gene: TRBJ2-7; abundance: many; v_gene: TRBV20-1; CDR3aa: CSARDPRADLGEQYF; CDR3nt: TGCAGTGCTAGAGATCCTCGAGCGGACCTGGGCGAGCAGTACTTC
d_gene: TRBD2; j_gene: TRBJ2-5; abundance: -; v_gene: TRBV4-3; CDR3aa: CASSQATSGETQYF; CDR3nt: TGCGCCAGCAGCCAAGCGACTAGCGGAGAGACCCAGTACTTC
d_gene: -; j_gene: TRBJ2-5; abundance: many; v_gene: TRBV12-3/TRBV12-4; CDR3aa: CASSLLGGQQYF; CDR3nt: TGTGCCAGCAGTTTGTTGGGAGGACAACAGTACTTC
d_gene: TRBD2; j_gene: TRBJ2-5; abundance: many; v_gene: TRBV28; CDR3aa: CASSFRLAEETQYF; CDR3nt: TGTGCCAGCAGTTTTCGACTAGCGGAAGAGACCCAGTACTTC
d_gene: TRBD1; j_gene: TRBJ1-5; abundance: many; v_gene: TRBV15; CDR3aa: CATSRGTGSFSNQPQHF; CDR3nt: TGTGCCACCAGCCGGGGGACAGGATCCTTTAGCAATCAGCCCCAGCATTTT
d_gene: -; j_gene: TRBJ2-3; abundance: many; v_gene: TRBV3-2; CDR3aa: CASSPTQEGRARDTQYF; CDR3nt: TGTGCCAGCAGCCCTACCCAGGAGGGGAGGGCCAGAGATACGCAGTATTTT
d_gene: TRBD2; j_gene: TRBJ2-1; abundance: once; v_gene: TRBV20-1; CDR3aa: CSARAGIAGDGQFF; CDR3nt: TGCAGTGCTAGAGCTGGAATAGCGGGGGATGGGCAGTTCTTC